Reported below is one T cell receptor beta chain. Its cognate antigen is unknown. The data derive from a study of shared clonotypes between healthy human individuals. Whole-study findings and limits: For naive CD4 cells, roughly 5% of clonotypes were shared across a handful of donors.

Naive CD8 populations comprised CD45RO-negative cells positively selected for CCR7, excluding terminally differentiated effector memory CD45RA+ cells. This table comes from immunoSEQ multiplex PCR, and its TCRdb copy is limited to in-frame clones, with some not included. The table lists around 1,900,000 clones, around 93% of them singletons, with about 1.7% in the top ten. The CDR3 loop spans 14 amino acids. Germline-derived CDR1 and CDR2 are MNHEY and SMNVEV (reference sequence). V lost 2 bases, J lost 2 bases, and 8 bases lay in between. This chain joins TRBV27 and TRBJ2-3, with D hard to call. The sequencing input was naive CD8+ T cells from PBMCs. The TCR sequence derives from a man between 18 and 35 years old in good health. Some clones in this sample may be carry-over from other donors' samples. The CDR3 DNA reads TGTGCCAGCAGTTTAGGAGTTCCCACAGATACGCAGTATTTT. Translating it yields CASSLGVPTDTQYF.